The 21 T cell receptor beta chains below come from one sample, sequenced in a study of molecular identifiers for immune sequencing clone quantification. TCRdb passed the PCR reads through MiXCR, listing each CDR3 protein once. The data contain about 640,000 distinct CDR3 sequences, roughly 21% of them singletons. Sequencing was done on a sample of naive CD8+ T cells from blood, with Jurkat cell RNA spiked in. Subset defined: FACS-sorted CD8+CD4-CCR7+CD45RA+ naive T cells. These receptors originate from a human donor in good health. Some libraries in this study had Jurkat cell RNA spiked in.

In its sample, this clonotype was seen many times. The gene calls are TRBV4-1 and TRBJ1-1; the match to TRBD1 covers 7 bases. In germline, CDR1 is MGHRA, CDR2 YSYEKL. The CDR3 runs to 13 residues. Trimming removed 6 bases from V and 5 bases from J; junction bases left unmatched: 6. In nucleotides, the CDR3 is TGCGCCAGCAGGCCGACAGGGTGGACTGAAGCTTTCTTT. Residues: CASRPTGWTEAFF.

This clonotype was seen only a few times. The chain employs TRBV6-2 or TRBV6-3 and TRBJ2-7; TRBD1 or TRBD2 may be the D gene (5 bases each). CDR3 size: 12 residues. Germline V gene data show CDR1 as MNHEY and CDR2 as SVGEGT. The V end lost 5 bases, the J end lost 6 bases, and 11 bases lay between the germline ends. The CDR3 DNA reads TGTGCCAGCAGTCCGGGACGTATCGAGCAGTACTTC. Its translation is CASSPGRIEQYF.

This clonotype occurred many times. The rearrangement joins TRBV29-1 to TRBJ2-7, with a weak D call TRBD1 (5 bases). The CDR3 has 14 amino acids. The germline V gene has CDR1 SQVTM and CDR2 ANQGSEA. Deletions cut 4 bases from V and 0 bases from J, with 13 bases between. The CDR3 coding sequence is TGCAGCGTTGTGGGGCGTGACAGCTCCTACGAGCAGTACTTC. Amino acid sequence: CSVVGRDSSYEQYF.

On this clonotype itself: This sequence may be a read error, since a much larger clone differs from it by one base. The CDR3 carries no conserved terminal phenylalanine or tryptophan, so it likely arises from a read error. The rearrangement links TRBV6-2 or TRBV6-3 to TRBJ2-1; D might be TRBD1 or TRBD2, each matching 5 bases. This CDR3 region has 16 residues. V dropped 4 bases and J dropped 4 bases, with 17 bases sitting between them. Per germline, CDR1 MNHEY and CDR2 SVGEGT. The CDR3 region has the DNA TGTGCCAGCAGTTTCCGGGGCCCGGAGGTTTACAATGAGCAGTTCTCC. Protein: CASSFRGPEVYNEQFS.

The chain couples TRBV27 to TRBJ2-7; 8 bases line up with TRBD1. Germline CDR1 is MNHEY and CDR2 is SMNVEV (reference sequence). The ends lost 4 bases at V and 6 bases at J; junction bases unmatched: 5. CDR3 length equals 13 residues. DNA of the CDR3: TGTGCCAGCAGTTCAACAGGGGGACGCGAGCAGTACTTC. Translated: CASSSTGGREQYF.

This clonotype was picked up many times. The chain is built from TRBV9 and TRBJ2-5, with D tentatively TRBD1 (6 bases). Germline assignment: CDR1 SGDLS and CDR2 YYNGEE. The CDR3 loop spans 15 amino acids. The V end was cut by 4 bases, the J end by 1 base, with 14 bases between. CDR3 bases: TGTGCCAGCAGCCTGGGACACCTCCTCCAAGAGACCCAGTACTTC. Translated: CASSLGHLLQETQYF.

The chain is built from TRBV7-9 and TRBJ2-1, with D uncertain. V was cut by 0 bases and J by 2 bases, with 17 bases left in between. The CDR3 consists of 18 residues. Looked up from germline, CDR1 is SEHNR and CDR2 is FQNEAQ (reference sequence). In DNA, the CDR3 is TGTGCCAGCAGCTTAGCGCAAGAGGTCGCAGACACCTACAATGAGCAGTTCTTC. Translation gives CASSLAQEVADTYNEQFF.

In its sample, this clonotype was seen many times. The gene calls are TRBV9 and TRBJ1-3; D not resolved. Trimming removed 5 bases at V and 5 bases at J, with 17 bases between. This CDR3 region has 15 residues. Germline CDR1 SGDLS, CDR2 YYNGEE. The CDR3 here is CASRGSFWERNTIYF. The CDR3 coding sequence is TGTGCCAGCAGGGGAAGTTTTTGGGAGAGAAACACCATATATTTT.

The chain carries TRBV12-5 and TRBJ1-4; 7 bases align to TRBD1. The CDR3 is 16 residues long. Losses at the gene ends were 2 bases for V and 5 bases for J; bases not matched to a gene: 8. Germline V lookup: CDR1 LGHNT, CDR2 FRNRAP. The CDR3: CASGLPPDRSNEKLFF. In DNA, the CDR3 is TGTGCTAGTGGTTTGCCCCCGGACAGGTCCAATGAAAAACTGTTTTTT.

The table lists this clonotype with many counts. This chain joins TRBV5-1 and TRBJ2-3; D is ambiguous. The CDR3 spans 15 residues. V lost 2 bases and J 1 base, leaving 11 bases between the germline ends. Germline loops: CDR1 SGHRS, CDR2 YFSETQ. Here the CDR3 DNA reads TGCGCCAGCAGCTTTGCGTCGGACGGCACAGATACGCAGTATTTT. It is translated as CASSFASDGTDTQYF.

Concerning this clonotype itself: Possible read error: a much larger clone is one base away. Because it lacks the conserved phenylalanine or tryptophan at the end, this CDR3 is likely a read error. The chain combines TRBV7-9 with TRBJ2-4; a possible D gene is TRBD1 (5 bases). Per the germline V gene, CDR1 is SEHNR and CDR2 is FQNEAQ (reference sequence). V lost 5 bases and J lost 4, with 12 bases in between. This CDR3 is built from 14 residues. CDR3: CASSPSTDKNIQYY. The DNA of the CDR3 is TGTGCCAGCAGCCCGTCGACAGATAAAAACATTCAGTACTAC.

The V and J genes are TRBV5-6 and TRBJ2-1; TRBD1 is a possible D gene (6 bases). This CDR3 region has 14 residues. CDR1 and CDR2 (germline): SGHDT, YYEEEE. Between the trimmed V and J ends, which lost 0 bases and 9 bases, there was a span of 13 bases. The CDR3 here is CASSLGSGVTEQFF. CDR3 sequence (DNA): TGTGCCAGCAGCTTGGGGTCAGGGGTTACTGAGCAGTTCTTC.

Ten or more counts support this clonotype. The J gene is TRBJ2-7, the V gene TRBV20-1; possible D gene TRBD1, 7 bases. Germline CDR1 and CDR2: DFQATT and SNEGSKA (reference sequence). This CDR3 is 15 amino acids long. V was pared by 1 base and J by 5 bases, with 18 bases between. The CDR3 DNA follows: TGCAGTGCTAGAGCCTCGGAGGGGGCCTGGAACGAGCAGTACTTC. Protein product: CSARASEGAWNEQYF.

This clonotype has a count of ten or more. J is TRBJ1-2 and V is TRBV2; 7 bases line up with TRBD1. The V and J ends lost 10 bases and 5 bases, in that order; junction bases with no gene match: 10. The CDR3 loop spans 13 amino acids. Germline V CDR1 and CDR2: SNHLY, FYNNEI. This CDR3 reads CAIKGTEGYGYTF. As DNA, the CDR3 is TGTGCCATCAAAGGGACAGAGGGATATGGCTACACCTTC. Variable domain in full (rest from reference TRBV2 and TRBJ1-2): EPEVTQTPSHQVTQMGQEVILRCVPISNHLYFYWYRQILGQKVEFLVSFYNNEISEKSEIFDDQFSVERPDGSNFTLKIRSTKLEDSAMYFCAIKGTEGYGYTFGSGTRLTVV.

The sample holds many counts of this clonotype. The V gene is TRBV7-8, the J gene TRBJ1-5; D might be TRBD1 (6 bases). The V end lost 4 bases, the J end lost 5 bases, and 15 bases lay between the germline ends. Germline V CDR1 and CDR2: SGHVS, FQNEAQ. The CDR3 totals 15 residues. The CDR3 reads CASSSRQDLHQPQHF. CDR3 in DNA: TGTGCCAGCAGCTCGCGACAGGACTTGCATCAGCCCCAGCATTTT. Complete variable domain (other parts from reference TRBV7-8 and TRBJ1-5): GAGVSQSPRYKVAKRGQDVALRCDPISGHVSLFWYQQALGQGPEFLTYFQNEAQLDKSGLPSDRFFAERPEGSVSTLKIQRTQQEDSAVYLCASSSRQDLHQPQHFGDGTRLSIL.

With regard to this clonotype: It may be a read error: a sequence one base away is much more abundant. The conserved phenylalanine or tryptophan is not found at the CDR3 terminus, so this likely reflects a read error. The CDR3 DNA sequence: TGTGCCAGCAGCTACCGGACAGCAAACTACGAGCAGTACTCC. Translating it yields CASSYRTANYEQYS. This rearrangement joins TRBV7-2 to TRBJ2-7, with D maybe TRBD1 (6 bases). Trimming removed 4 bases from V and 3 bases from J, with 13 bases in between. Germline loops: CDR1 SGHTA, CDR2 FQGNSA. The CDR3 loop spans 14 amino acids.

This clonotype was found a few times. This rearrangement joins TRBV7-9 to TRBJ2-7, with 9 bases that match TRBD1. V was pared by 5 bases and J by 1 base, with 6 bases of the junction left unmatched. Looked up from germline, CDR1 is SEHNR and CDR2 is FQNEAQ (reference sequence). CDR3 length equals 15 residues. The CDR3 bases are TGTGCCAGCAGCGCGGGACAGGGCGAATCCTACGAGCAGTACTTC. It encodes CASSAGQGESYEQYF.

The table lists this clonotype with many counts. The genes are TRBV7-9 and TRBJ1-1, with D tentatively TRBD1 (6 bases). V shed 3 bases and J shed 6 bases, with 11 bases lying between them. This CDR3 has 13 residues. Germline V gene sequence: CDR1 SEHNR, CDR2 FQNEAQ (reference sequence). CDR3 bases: TGTGCCAGCAGCTTGGTGACAGGTCCTGAAGCTTTCTTT. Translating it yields CASSLVTGPEAFF.

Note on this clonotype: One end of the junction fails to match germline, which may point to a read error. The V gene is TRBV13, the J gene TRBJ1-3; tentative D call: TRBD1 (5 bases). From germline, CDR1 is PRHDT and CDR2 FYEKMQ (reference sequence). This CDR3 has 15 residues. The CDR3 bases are TGTGCCAGCAGCTTAGGACAGGCCTCTGGAAACACCGTATATTTT. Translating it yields CASSLGQASGNTVYF.

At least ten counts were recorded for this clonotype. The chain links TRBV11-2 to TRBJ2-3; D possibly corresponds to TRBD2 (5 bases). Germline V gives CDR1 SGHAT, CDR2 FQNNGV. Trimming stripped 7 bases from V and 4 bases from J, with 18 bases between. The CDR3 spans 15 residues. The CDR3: CASNLGLAPSDTQYF. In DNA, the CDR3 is TGTGCCAGCAACCTTGGGCTAGCCCCTTCAGATACGCAGTATTTT.

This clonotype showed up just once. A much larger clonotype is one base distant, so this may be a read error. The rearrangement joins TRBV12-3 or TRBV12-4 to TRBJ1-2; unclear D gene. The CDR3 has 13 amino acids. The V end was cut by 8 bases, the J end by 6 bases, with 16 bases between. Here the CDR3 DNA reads TGTGCCAGCTGTGTTACCGCGTGGGATGGCTACACCTTC. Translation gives CASCVTAWDGYTF.